This T cell receptor (beta chain) was recorded in a study of T cell repertoires in cytomegalovirus infection. On the study more broadly: The public TCR beta signatures pointed to both CMV infection and matching HLA type. Broader study findings: Dominant in the ex vivo response were TCR beta clonotypes restricted by HLA-C and specific for CMV. Pooled public TCR beta family frequency picked out CMV carriers with the relevant HLA.

Germline V gene data show CDR1 as SGHVS and CDR2 as FNYEAQ. The V end was cut by 5 bases, the J end by 7 bases, with 14 bases between. The CDR3 runs 13 residues. Remarks on this clonotype: Its antigen is undetermined.

TCRdb re-called the reads with MiXCR, one entry per CDR3 protein. The sample has fewer than 300,000 distinct CDR3 sequences, about 26% seen once. The origin of this receptor is a human donor in good health (CMV status not recorded). Some clones in this sample may be carry-over from other donors' samples. V and J are TRBV7-6 and TRBJ2-5; TRBD2 might be the D (5 bases). The sequenced sample consisted of PBMCs. The CDR3 reads CASSPVLEGTQYF. CDR3 in DNA: TGTGCCAGCAGCCCGGTCCTCGAGGGGACCCAGTACTTC.